The TCR beta chain under discussion was sequenced for a study of OX40 agonist ivuxolimab in advanced cancers. Study context: Partial responses were achieved by three patients: one hepatocellular carcinoma, two cutaneous melanoma.

Peripheral blood came from all dose cohorts at three timepoints. The method was immunoSEQ multiplex PCR; TCRdb's version includes in-frame clones alone and lacks a portion of them. This sample has around 100,000 clones; roughly 90% occur once, and the top ten carry more than 0.15%. The source was CD4+ or CD8+ T cells sorted from blood, collected in a trial of the OX40 agonist ivuxolimab. This TCR was sampled from an adult with an advanced solid tumor such as melanoma, head and neck, liver or kidney cancer.

CDR3 in DNA: TGTGCCAGCAGCTTGTTGGGTTTGTCCTACAATGAGCAGTTCTTC. The encoded protein is CASSLLGLSYNEQFF. The rearrangement joins TRBV5-4 to TRBJ2-1; D ambiguous. Trimming shortened V by 1 base and J by 1 base, and 9 bases separated the two germline ends. From germline, CDR1 is SGHNT and CDR2 YYREEE (reference sequence). The CDR3 extends over 15 amino acids.